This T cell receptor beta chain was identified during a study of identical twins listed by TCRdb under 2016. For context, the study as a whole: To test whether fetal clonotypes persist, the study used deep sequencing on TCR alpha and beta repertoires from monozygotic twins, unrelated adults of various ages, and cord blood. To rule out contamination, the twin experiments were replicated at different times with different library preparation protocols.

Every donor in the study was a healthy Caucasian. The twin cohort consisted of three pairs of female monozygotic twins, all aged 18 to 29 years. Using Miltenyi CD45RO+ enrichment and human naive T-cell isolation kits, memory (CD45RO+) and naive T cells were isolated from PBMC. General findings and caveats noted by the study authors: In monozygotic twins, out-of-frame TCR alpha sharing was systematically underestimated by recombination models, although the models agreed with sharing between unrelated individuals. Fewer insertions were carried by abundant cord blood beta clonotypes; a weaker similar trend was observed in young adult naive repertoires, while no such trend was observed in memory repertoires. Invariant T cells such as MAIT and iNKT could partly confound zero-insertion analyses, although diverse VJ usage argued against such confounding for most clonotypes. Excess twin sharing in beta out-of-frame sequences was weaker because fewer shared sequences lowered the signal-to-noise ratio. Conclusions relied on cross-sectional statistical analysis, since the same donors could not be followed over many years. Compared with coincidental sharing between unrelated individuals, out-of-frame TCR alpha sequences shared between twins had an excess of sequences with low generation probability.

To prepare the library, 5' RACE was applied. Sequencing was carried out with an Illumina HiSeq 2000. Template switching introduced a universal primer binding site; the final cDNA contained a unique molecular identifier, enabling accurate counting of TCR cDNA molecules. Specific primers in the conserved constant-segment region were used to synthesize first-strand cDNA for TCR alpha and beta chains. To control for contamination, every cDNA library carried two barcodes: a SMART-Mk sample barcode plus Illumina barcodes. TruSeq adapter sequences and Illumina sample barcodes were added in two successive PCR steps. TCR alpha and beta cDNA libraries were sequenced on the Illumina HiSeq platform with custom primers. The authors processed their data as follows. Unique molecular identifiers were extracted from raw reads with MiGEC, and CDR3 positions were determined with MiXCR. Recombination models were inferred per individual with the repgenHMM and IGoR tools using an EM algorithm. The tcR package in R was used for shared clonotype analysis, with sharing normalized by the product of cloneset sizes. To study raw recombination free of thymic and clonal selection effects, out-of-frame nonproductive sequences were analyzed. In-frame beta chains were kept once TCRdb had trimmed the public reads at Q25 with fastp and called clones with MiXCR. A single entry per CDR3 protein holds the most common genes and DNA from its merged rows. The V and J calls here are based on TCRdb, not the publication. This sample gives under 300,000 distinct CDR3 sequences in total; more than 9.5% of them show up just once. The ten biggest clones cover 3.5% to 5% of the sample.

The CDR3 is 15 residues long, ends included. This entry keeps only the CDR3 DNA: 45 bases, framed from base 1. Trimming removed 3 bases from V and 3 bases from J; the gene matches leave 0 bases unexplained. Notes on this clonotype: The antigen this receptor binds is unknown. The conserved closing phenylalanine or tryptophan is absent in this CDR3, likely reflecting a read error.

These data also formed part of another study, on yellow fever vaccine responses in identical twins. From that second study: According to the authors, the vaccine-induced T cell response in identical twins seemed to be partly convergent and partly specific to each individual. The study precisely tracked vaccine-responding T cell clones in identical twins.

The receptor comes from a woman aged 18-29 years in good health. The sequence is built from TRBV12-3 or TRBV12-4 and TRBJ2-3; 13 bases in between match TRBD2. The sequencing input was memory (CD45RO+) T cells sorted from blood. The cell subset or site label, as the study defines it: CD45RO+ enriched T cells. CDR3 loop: CASSLGLAGTDTQYL. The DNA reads TGTGCCAGCAGTTTGGGACTAGCGGGGACAGATACGCAGTATCTT.